These 25 T cell receptor beta chains share one sample of origin, sequenced in a study of T cell responses to AZD1222 COVID-19 vaccine. Assay used: immunoSEQ multiplex PCR; TCRdb lists only in-frame clones, some missing. The table records about 200,000 clones, approximately 94% of them present only once. The source was peripheral blood, collected 28 days after the second dose of the MenACWY control vaccine. The receptors here all came from an adult who received the MenACWY meningococcal vaccine as a control.

The rearrangement links TRBV6-4 to TRBJ2-3; 8 bases align to TRBD2. V dropped 0 bases and J dropped 3; count of bases not matched to a gene: 5. This CDR3 is built from 16 residues. In germline, CDR1 is MRHNA, CDR2 SNTAGT. CDR3 sequence: CASSDSPASGTDTQYF. CDR3 DNA: TGTGCCAGCAGTGACTCACCGGCTAGCGGGACAGATACGCAGTATTTT.

This rearrangement joins TRBV25-1 to TRBJ2-5, with TRBD2 matching over 7 bases. The J segment lost 5 bases and the V segment lost 5 bases, leaving 17 bases of the junction unmatched. CDR1 is MGHDK and CDR2 is SYGVNS in the germline V gene. CDR3 length: 17 amino acids. The CDR3 DNA is TGTGCCAGCAGTCCCGCCCTACTCGCGGGAGTGGCGGAGACCCAGTACTTC. Its protein is CASSPALLAGVAETQYF. The complete variable domain, with remaining parts taken from reference TRBV25-1 and TRBJ2-5, reads EADIYQTPRYLVIGTGKKITLECSQTMGHDKMYWYQQDPGMELHLIHYSYGVNSTEKGDLSSESTVSRIRTEHFPLTLESARPSHTSQYLCASSPALLAGVAETQYFGPGTRLLVL.

This chain links TRBV12-3 or TRBV12-4 with TRBJ1-5; tentatively, D is TRBD1 (5 bases). V was cut by 3 bases and J by 7 bases, with 10 bases left in between. The CDR3 has 13 residues. The CDR3, as DNA: TGTGCCAGCAGTTTTCGGAGGGACCAGCCCCAGCATTTT. Its translation is CASSFRRDQPQHF.

The chain links TRBV5-4 to TRBJ1-3, with 7 bases matching TRBD1. In germline, CDR1 is SGHNT, CDR2 YYREEE (reference sequence). With V trimmed by 2 bases and J by 0 bases, 2 bases remained unmatched. The length of the CDR3 is 15 residues. CDR3 sequence: CASSLQGPSGNTIYF. Written as DNA, the CDR3 is TGTGCCAGCAGCTTACAGGGGCCCTCTGGAAACACCATATATTTT.

In this sample, this clone turned up once. This rearrangement joins TRBV11-2 to TRBJ2-6; D gene unclear. Deletions cut 7 bases from V and 2 bases from J, with 3 bases between. Germline V gene sequence: CDR1 SGHAT, CDR2 FQNNGV. This CDR3 is built from 12 residues. The CDR3 protein is CASTAGANVLTF. Here the CDR3 DNA reads TGTGCCAGCACCGCTGGGGCCAACGTCCTGACTTTC.

This chain joins TRBV29-1 and TRBJ2-1, with D hard to call. V lost 2 bases to trimming and J lost 7 bases, with 9 bases between them. Germline V gene data show CDR1 as SQVTM and CDR2 as ANQGSEA. This CDR3 spans 12 amino acids. The CDR3 DNA reads TGCAGCGTTGAATTACCTCCTAATGAGCAGTTCTTC. This codes for CSVELPPNEQFF.

The rearrangement joins TRBV28 to TRBJ2-1; D is perhaps TRBD1 or TRBD2 (5 bases each). Germline V gene data show CDR1 as MDHEN and CDR2 as SYDVKM. The CDR3 spans 16 residues. V shed 4 bases and J shed 4 bases, with 17 bases lying between them. The CDR3 here is CASSSPKGPVYNEQFF. CDR3 DNA sequence: TGTGCCAGCAGTTCCCCAAAGGGACCGGTATACAATGAGCAGTTCTTC.

This clone was detected many times. The DNA of the CDR3 is TGTGCCAGCAGTGAACATGGGACTAGCGGGAGGGTCGTCAACGAGCAGTACTTC. Amino acid sequence: CASSEHGTSGRVVNEQYF. The chain employs TRBV25-1 and TRBJ2-7; 16 nucleotides match TRBD2. CDR1 is MGHDK, CDR2 SYGVNS, per germline. CDR3 size: 18 residues. V trimming: 2 bases; J trimming: 5 bases; junction bases outside the gene matches: 9.

The V and J genes are TRBV5-1 and TRBJ2-5; the D gene is possibly TRBD1 (6 bases). V was shortened by 0 bases and J by 4 bases, with 13 bases between the two germline ends. CDR3 size: 15 residues. Per the germline V gene, CDR1 is SGHRS and CDR2 is YFSETQ. Written as DNA, the CDR3 is TGCGCCAGCAGCTTGGCGTGGGGGCACGGAGAGACCCAGTACTTC. This sequence encodes CASSLAWGHGETQYF. Full variable domain (rest looked up from reference TRBV5-1 and TRBJ2-5): KAGVTQTPRYLIKTRGQQVTLSCSPISGHRSVSWYQQTPGQGLQFLFEYFSETQRNKGNFPGRFSGRQFSNSRSEMNVSTLELGDSALYLCASSLAWGHGETQYFGPGTRLLVL.

As DNA, the CDR3 is TGTGCCAGCAGTTTCATAATAATACAGGGGAGCAATCAGCCCCAGCATTTT. Translation gives CASSFIIIQGSNQPQHF. The chain recombines TRBV6-2 or TRBV6-3 with TRBJ1-5; 7 bases match TRBD1. The ends lost 4 bases at V and 1 base at J; junction bases unmatched: 10. Per the germline V gene, CDR1 is MNHEY and CDR2 is SVGEGT. This CDR3 region has 17 residues.

This clone was recorded once. The chain couples TRBV10-3 to TRBJ1-2; 7 bases agree with TRBD1. V was clipped by 0 bases and J by 4 bases; unmatched bases: 2. Germline CDR1 and CDR2: ENHRY and SYGVKD. This CDR3 comprises 14 residues. CDR3 sequence (DNA): TGTGCCATCAGTGAGTCGACAGGGACCTATGGCTACACCTTC. Protein product: CAISESTGTYGYTF.

This clone appeared a single time. V is TRBV6-4 and J is TRBJ2-7; D gene uncertain. The CDR3 is made up of 13 amino acids. From germline, CDR1 is MRHNA and CDR2 SNTAGT. V was shortened by 2 bases and J by 6 bases, with 11 bases between the two germline ends. The CDR3 region has the DNA TGTGCCAGCAGTGACGGCCTATCTGGCGAGCAGTACTTC. Translating it yields CASSDGLSGEQYF.

V gene TRBV6-6 combines with J gene TRBJ2-7; the match to TRBD2 covers 9 bases. CDR1 is MNHNY, CDR2 SVGAGI, per germline (reference sequence). V was pared by 8 bases and J by 3 bases, with 5 bases of the junction left unmatched. This CDR3 is built from 13 residues. For the CDR3, the DNA is TGTGCCAGCTGTCCTAGCGGGGACTACGAGCAGTACTTC. It specifies CASCPSGDYEQYF.

The chain combines TRBV10-1 with TRBJ1-1; no clear D gene. Trimming left V 5 bases short and J 4 bases short, with 20 bases between. CDR3 size: 16 residues. Germline V gives CDR1 WNHNN, CDR2 SYGVQD (reference sequence). The CDR3 region is CASSPNRPTRFTEAFF. CDR3 in DNA: TGCGCCAGCAGTCCGAACCGGCCGACTCGATTCACTGAAGCTTTCTTT.

Of note for this clone: Relative to the germline gene, one junction end is altered; a read error may explain this. The rearrangement links TRBV6-5 to TRBJ1-1; a possible D gene is TRBD1 (5 bases). The CDR3 extends over 13 amino acids. Germline V lookup: CDR1 MNHEY, CDR2 SVGAGI. The CDR3 sequence is CASKATGAADAFF. In DNA form, the CDR3 reads TGTGCCAGCAAAGCTACAGGAGCGGCTGACGCTTTCTTT.

The chain is built from TRBV4-1 and TRBJ2-1; TRBD2 matches at 8 bases. With V trimmed by 4 bases and J by 4 bases, 9 bases remained unmatched. CDR1 and CDR2 (germline): MGHRA, YSYEKL. The CDR3 runs 16 residues. The CDR3 sequence: CASSRDFGGRYNEQFF. The CDR3 coding sequence is TGCGCCAGCAGCCGGGACTTCGGCGGGAGGTACAATGAGCAGTTCTTC.

The chain has TRBV28 and TRBJ1-1; D may be TRBD1 (5 bases). Germline CDR1 reads MDHEN; CDR2 reads SYDVKM. V shed 6 bases and J shed 0 bases, with 11 bases lying between them. The CDR3 consists of 14 residues. The CDR3 loop is CASRPGLLNTEAFF. For the CDR3, the DNA is TGTGCCAGCAGACCGGGACTCCTGAACACTGAAGCTTTCTTT.

This chain connects TRBV6-5 to TRBJ1-2; no clear D. The germline V gene has CDR1 MNHEY and CDR2 SVGAGI. There are 13 residues in the CDR3. The germline V and J ends were trimmed by 5 bases and 6 bases, with 13 bases remaining between them. The CDR3 protein is CASSHDEAHGYTF. DNA of the CDR3: TGTGCCAGCAGTCATGACGAGGCACATGGCTACACCTTC.

The chain uses TRBV3-1 (or the pseudogene TRBV3-2) and TRBJ2-5; D is perhaps TRBD1 (6 bases). The CDR3 length is 15 residues. The V and J ends lost 1 base and 1 base respectively, with 10 bases between them. Per germline, CDR1 LGHDT and CDR2 YNNKEL (reference sequence). The CDR3, as DNA: TGTGCCAGCAGCCAAGGGGTAGGGGGCCAAGAGACCCAGTACTTC. This sequence encodes CASSQGVGGQETQYF.

This chain links TRBV30 with TRBJ2-7; 11 positions match TRBD1. The germline V gene has CDR1 GTSNPN and CDR2 SVGIG (reference sequence). This CDR3 contains 15 residues. V shed 2 bases and J 2 bases; nucleotides not matched to a gene: 5. CDR3 coding DNA: TGTGCCTGGAGTTTATCGGGACAGGGGGCCTACGAGCAGTACTTC. Protein: CAWSLSGQGAYEQYF. Drawing the rest from reference TRBV30 and TRBJ2-7, the complete variable domain is SQTIHQWPATLVQPVGSPLSLECTVEGTSNPNLYWYRQAAGRGLQLLFYSVGIGQISSEVPQNLSASRPQDRQFILSSKKLLLSDSGFYLCAWSLSGQGAYEQYFGPGTRLTVT.

This clone occurred a few times. This chain joins TRBV19 and TRBJ2-7; tentatively, D is TRBD1 or TRBD2 (5 bases each). The CDR3 runs to 14 residues. The V gene lost 8 bases and the J gene lost 2 bases, with 16 bases spanning the gap. Germline assignment: CDR1 LNHDA and CDR2 SQIVND (reference sequence). This chain's CDR3 is CASQRGPGPYEQYF. Here the CDR3 DNA reads TGTGCCAGTCAGCGAGGCCCGGGACCCTACGAGCAGTACTTC.

This chain joins TRBV2 and TRBJ2-7; D not resolved. V was trimmed by 3 bases and J by 6 bases, leaving 15 bases between them. This CDR3 is built from 14 residues. CDR1 and CDR2 (germline): SNHLY, FYNNEI. CDR3 region: CASSEQLITAEQYF. CDR3 in DNA: TGTGCCAGCAGTGAGCAGCTTATAACGGCCGAGCAGTACTTC.

The chain is built from TRBV7-3 and TRBJ2-2; TRBD2 aligns across 11 bases. Looked up from germline, CDR1 is SGHTA and CDR2 is FQGTGA. CDR3 length: 15 amino acids. The ends lost 5 bases at V and 6 bases at J; junction bases unmatched: 5. This CDR3 reads CASSPLAGVSGELFF. In nucleotides, the CDR3 is TGTGCCAGCAGCCCACTAGCGGGAGTCTCCGGGGAGCTGTTTTTT.

Only one count was recorded for this clone. The CDR3 sequence is CASSLVAGGPNTQYF. CDR3 DNA sequence: TGCGCCAGCAGCCTGGTGGCGGGAGGGCCGAATACGCAGTATTTT. The V and J genes are TRBV5-1 and TRBJ2-3; TRBD2 agrees at 9 bases. With 4 bases clipped from V and 7 bases from J, the junction kept 10 bases outside the gene matches. Germline CDR1 is SGHRS and CDR2 is YFSETQ. This CDR3 region has 15 residues.

The chain uses TRBV11-2 and TRBJ1-2, with 12 bases fitting TRBD1. The V gene end was trimmed by 5 bases and the J gene end by 4 bases; junction bases not matched to a gene: 11. The germline V gene encodes CDR1 SGHAT and CDR2 FQNNGV. The CDR3 runs 17 residues. In DNA, the CDR3 is TGTGCCAGCAGCCATTATTGGGGGACAGGGGGCAGCTATGGCTACACCTTC. Protein product: CASSHYWGTGGSYGYTF.